This is a list of T cell receptor beta chains from one sample in a study of cytomegalovirus exposure and HLA in healthy donors. Clones were sequenced by immunoSEQ multiplex PCR, and TCRdb holds only the in-frame ones, with some missing. The top ten clones hold under 8% of a sample with 80,000 to 100,000 clones, over 70% of them seen once. Material for sequencing was PBMCs. The receptors were gathered from a man in his forties or fifties in good health and CMV-seropositive. Both conserved end residues are part of each CDR3. The D gene is left open where the match is weak. Expanded clones are given a class, and other clones once, few, many or no size at all.

TRBD2	-	13	TRBV2	TRBJ2-7	TGTGCCAGCAGGTTAGCGGGGACCTACGAGCAGTACTTC	CASRLAGTYEQYF
TRBD2	-	15	TRBV7-9	TRBJ2-5	TGTGCCAGCAGTAGATCGAGCGGGGGTACGGAGACCCAGTACTTC	CASSRSSGGTETQYF
-	-	14	TRBV5-6	TRBJ2-7	TGTGCCAGCAGCTTGGACGCAGGGTGGAACGAGCAGTACTTC	CASSLDAGWNEQYF
-	-	14	TRBV28	TRBJ2-7	TGTGCGGCCCGCGGGCGGGGGCAGACCTACGAGCAGTACTTC	CAARGRGQTYEQYF
-	-	15	TRBV19	TRBJ1-5	TGTGCCAGTAGTCTGACCGACTATAGCAATCAGCCCCAGAATTTT	CASSLTDYSNQPQNF
TRBD1	-	14	TRBV19	TRBJ1-1	TGTGCCAGTAGGACCGGGACAGCTAACACTGAAGCTTTCTTT	CASRTGTANTEAFF
-	-	15	TRBV18	TRBJ1-4	TGTGCCAGCTCACCGTCGGAAGGGGTGAGTGAAAAACTGTTTTTT	CASSPSEGVSEKLFF
-	-	13	TRBV7-2	TRBJ2-3	TGTGCCAGCAGCTCTCCCCTGAGGGATACGCAGTATTTT	CASSSPLRDTQYF
TRBD1	-	15	TRBV7-9	TRBJ2-7	TGTGCCAGCAGCCCACCGGGACAGGGGGCGGTCGAGCAGTACTTC	CASSPPGQGAVEQYF
TRBD1	-	17	TRBV7-9	TRBJ1-5	TGTGCCAGCAGCTTAGGTTCAGGGGGCTCCCGCAATCAGCCCCAGAATTTT	CASSLGSGGSRNQPQNF
-	-	16	TRBV5-5	TRBJ1-2	TGTGCCAGCAGCTTGGGGGCAGGTACAGCGGTTGGTGGCTACACCTTC	CASSLGAGTAVGGYTF
-	-	15	TRBV19	TRBJ2-3	TGTGCCAGTACCGCGACCGGGGTGAGCACAGATACGCAGTATTTT	CASTATGVSTDTQYF
-	few	12	TRBV28	TRBJ2-7	TGTGCCAGCAGTACCGACAGCTACGAGCAGTACTTC	CASSTDSYEQYF
-	-	15	TRBV4-1	TRBJ2-5	TGCGCCAGCAGCGTAGGACTCCCTGGGGGGGAGACCCAGTACTTC	CASSVGLPGGETQYF
TRBD2	-	16	TRBV28	TRBJ2-3	TGTGCCAGCAGTCCCCGACTAGCGGGGGGCCGGGATACGCAGTATTTT	CASSPRLAGGRDTQYF
TRBD2	-	14	TRBV7-6	TRBJ2-3	TGTGCCAGCAGCTTTGCGGGGGGCACAGATACGCAGTATTTT	CASSFAGGTDTQYF
-	few	15	TRBV7-8	TRBJ1-2	TGTGCCAGCAGTCCCGCGGGCCAGCAAGGCTATGGCTACACCTTC	CASSPAGQQGYGYTF
-	-	15	TRBV5-1	TRBJ2-7	TGCGCCAGCAGCTTGGTTCCTCAACTTTCCTACGAGCAGTACTTC	CASSLVPQLSYEQYF
TRBD1	-	14	TRBV6-1	TRBJ1-1	TGTGCCAGCAGTGGACAGGGGGCTGTGACTGAAGCTTTCTTT	CASSGQGAVTEAFF
TRBD2	-	15	TRBV7-2	TRBJ2-7	TGTGCCAGCAGCTTAGAGGCGGGGGACTACTACGAGCAGTACTTC	CASSLEAGDYYEQYF
-	-	13	TRBV18	TRBJ1-2	TGTGCCAGCTCACCAGACAGAAACTATGGCTACACCTTC	CASSPDRNYGYTF
TRBD1	few	14	TRBV4-2	TRBJ1-2	TGTGCCAGCAGCAGGACAGGGTTGGGCTATGGCTACACCTTC	CASSRTGLGYGYTF
-	few	15	TRBV6-5	TRBJ1-1	TGTGCCAGCAGTTACCGGGGGGTCATGAACACTGAAGCTTTCTTT	CASSYRGVMNTEAFF
TRBD1	-	14	TRBV18	TRBJ2-7	TGTGCCAGCTCCCCCGGGACAGGTCCATTTGAGCAGTACTTC	CASSPGTGPFEQYF
TRBD1	-	15	TRBV5-1	TRBJ2-2	TGCGCCAGCAGCTCCGGGACAGGGGGCACCGGGGAGCTGTTTTTT	CASSSGTGGTGELFF
-	-	16	TRBV19	TRBJ1-1	TGTGCCACCAAGAGGCTTTCAGAGGGGGGGATCACTGAAGCTTTCTTT	CATKRLSEGGITEAFF
TRBD2	-	13	TRBV11-3	TRBJ2-3	TGTGCCAGCGCCCCAGCGGGGACAGATACGCAGTATTTT	CASAPAGTDTQYF
TRBD2	-	15	TRBV6-5	TRBJ2-1	TGTGCCAGCAGTTACTGGGCGGGGGGGCCCTATGAGCAGTTCTTC	CASSYWAGGPYEQFF
TRBD1	-	15	TRBV7-9	TRBJ2-1	TGTGCCAGCAGCTTAGGGGACAGGGCCCACAATGAGCAGTTCTTC	CASSLGDRAHNEQFF
-	-	14	TRBV27	TRBJ1-2	TGTGCCAGCAGGGTCCAGGGGAGTAACTATGGCTACACCTTC	CASRVQGSNYGYTF
-	medium-sized	13	TRBV7-9	TRBJ2-1	TGTGCCAGCAGCTTAGTAGAGCTCCATGAGCAGTTCTTC	CASSLVELHEQFF